Following are 18 T cell receptor beta chains from one sample sequenced in a study of blood T cell repertoires in COVID-19. Clones were sequenced by immunoSEQ multiplex PCR, and TCRdb holds only the in-frame ones, with some missing. Among 150,000 to 200,000 clones, roughly 80% were seen once, and the ten largest hold around 5.5%. The specimen sequenced was PBMCs or T cells enriched from blood (not recorded which). These receptors were obtained from a woman aged 55-69 years with acute COVID-19.

The rearrangement uses TRBV6-5 and TRBJ2-1; D not certain. V gave up 0 bases and J gave up 3 bases, with 6 bases separating them. This CDR3 comprises 14 residues. Germline V CDR1 and CDR2: MNHEY, SVGAGI. The CDR3 loop reads CASSYSGDYNEQFF. The CDR3 bases are TGTGCCAGCAGTTACTCTGGAGACTACAATGAGCAGTTCTTC.

The chain carries TRBV10-2 and TRBJ2-7; 12 bases map to TRBD2. Trimming removed 10 bases from V and 3 bases from J; junction bases left unmatched: 7. CDR3 length: 14 amino acids. Germline V gives CDR1 WSHSY, CDR2 SAAADI. The CDR3 protein is CATGTSGPSYEQYF. The CDR3 coding sequence is TGCGCCACCGGGACTAGCGGGCCCAGCTACGAGCAGTACTTC.

This clone was observed a handful of times. The chain has TRBV18 and TRBJ2-2; 11 nucleotides agree with TRBD2. The V gene end was trimmed by 3 bases and the J gene end by 3 bases; junction bases not matched to a gene: 0. CDR1 is KGHSH and CDR2 is LQKENI in the germline V gene. The CDR3 totals 15 residues. This chain's CDR3 is CASSPTSGDTGELFF. The CDR3 DNA reads TGTGCCAGCTCACCGACTAGCGGGGACACCGGGGAGCTGTTTTTT.

The chain couples TRBV27 to TRBJ1-1, with 7 bases lining up with TRBD1. CDR1 is MNHEY, CDR2 SMNVEV, per germline (reference sequence). CDR3 size: 14 residues. Unmatched junction bases numbered 6, after V lost 1 base and J lost 7 bases. CDR3 in DNA: TGTGCCAGCAGTTTATATGGGACAGAGTATGAAGCTTTCTTT. Its protein product is CASSLYGTEYEAFF.

J is TRBJ2-3 and V is TRBV28; a weak D match, TRBD2 (6 bases). Trimming pared 7 bases from V and 0 bases from J, leaving 11 bases between. Per germline, CDR1 MDHEN and CDR2 SYDVKM. The CDR3 runs 14 residues. CDR3 protein: CASTGGTSTDTQYF. CDR3 DNA sequence: TGTGCCAGCACTGGGGGGACCAGCACAGATACGCAGTATTTT.

The J gene is TRBJ2-7, the V gene TRBV7-2; 10 positions agree with TRBD2. The CDR3 is 15 residues long. J gave up 6 bases and V 0 bases, and 5 bases lay outside the gene matches. Germline CDR1 SGHTA, CDR2 FQGNSA. CDR3 bases: TGTGCCAGCAGCTTAGCGCTAGCGGGAGTGGTCGAGCAGTACTTC. Translated, it gives CASSLALAGVVEQYF. The variable domain in full, completed from reference TRBV7-2 and TRBJ2-7, reads GAGVSQSPSNKVTEKGKDVELRCDPISGHTALYWYRQSLGQGLEFLIYFQGNSAPDKSGLPSDRFSAERTGGSVSTLTIQRTQQEDSAVYLCASSLALAGVVEQYFGPGTRLTVT.

V gene TRBV12-5 combines with J gene TRBJ2-2; D not resolved. The CDR3 consists of 13 residues. The germline V gene has CDR1 LGHNT and CDR2 FRNRAP. V was cut by 4 bases and J by 5 bases, with 8 bases left in between. DNA for the CDR3: TGTGCTAGTGGTTCGTACGGGACCGGGGAGCTGTTTTTT. Amino acid sequence: CASGSYGTGELFF.

The V call is TRBV30, the J call TRBJ1-5, with 9 bases lining up with TRBD1. Germline-derived CDR1 and CDR2 are GTSNPN and SVGIG (reference sequence). The ends lost 1 base at V and 6 bases at J; junction bases unmatched: 7. This CDR3 spans 15 amino acids. The CDR3 here is CAWSDRTGDGQPQHF. The CDR3 coding sequence is TGTGCCTGGAGTGATAGGACAGGGGATGGTCAGCCCCAGCATTTT.

The chain links TRBV5-6 to TRBJ2-4; TRBD1 matches at 7 bases. J lost 9 bases, V lost 3 bases, and 9 bases had no gene match. The CDR3 totals 14 residues. Germline V gene data show CDR1 as SGHDT and CDR2 as YYEEEE. The CDR3 sequence is CASSWTTGSVIQYF. CDR3 nucleotide sequence: TGTGCCAGCAGCTGGACGACAGGGTCGGTCATTCAGTACTTC.

The genes are TRBV5-4 and TRBJ2-1; maybe TRBD2 (6 bases). Trimming pared 5 bases from V and 10 bases from J, leaving 13 bases between. The V gene's germline CDR1 is SGHNT and CDR2 YYREEE (reference sequence). CDR3 length equals 12 residues. CDR3 sequence (DNA): TGTGCCAGCAGACGACTAGTTGGGGAGCAGTTCTTC. Its protein is CASRRLVGEQFF.

This clone was seen a few times. The rearrangement joins TRBV4-3 to TRBJ1-1, with D possibly matching TRBD1 (5 bases). In germline, CDR1 is LGHNA, CDR2 YSLEER. V gave up 4 bases and J gave up 6 bases, with 18 bases separating them. The CDR3 extends over 15 amino acids. This CDR3 is CASSLSSGVGAEAFF. CDR3 bases: TGCGCCAGCAGCCTCTCCTCGGGGGTGGGTGCTGAAGCTTTCTTT.

This clone was observed a handful of times. The CDR3 loop reads CASRETGGSRYTF. DNA for the CDR3: TGTGCCAGCAGGGAGACAGGGGGAAGTCGCTACACCTTC. The V call is TRBV6-4, the J call TRBJ1-2; TRBD1 agrees at 9 bases. V trimming: 6 bases; J trimming: 9 bases; junction bases outside the gene matches: 8. The CDR3 extends over 13 amino acids. CDR1 and CDR2 (germline): MRHNA, SNTAGT.

The chain is built from TRBV12-3 or TRBV12-4 and TRBJ1-5, with TRBD1 as a possible D gene (6 bases). This CDR3 contains 13 residues. V was pared by 4 bases and J by 11 bases, with 15 bases between. The CDR3 protein is CASSWDTGNSQHF. The CDR3 DNA reads TGTGCCAGCAGTTGGGACACGGGTAATTCCCAGCATTTT.

The chain links TRBV19 to TRBJ2-6; no definite D call. Trimming removed 3 bases from V and 4 bases from J, with 13 bases in between. The CDR3 has 16 residues. Looked up from germline, CDR1 is LNHDA and CDR2 is SQIVND (reference sequence). CDR3 in DNA: TGTGCCAGTAGTATTTCCCCCCTCTTCGGGGCCAACGTCCTGACTTTC. This encodes CASSISPLFGANVLTF.

The J gene is TRBJ1-4, the V gene TRBV9; tentative D call: TRBD1 (6 bases). V lost 2 bases and J lost 8, with 19 bases in between. Looked up from germline, CDR1 is SGDLS and CDR2 is YYNGEE. The CDR3 loop spans 16 amino acids. CDR3 sequence (DNA): TGTGCCAGCAGCGTCCAAGAAGGGGGTAACTGGGAAAAACTGTTTTTT. This sequence encodes CASSVQEGGNWEKLFF.

The chain joins TRBV7-9 to TRBJ2-3, with D tentatively TRBD1 (6 bases). CDR1 and CDR2 from the germline V gene are SEHNR and FQNEAQ (reference sequence). This CDR3 has 16 amino acids. The V gene lost 6 bases and the J gene lost 4 bases, with 20 bases spanning the gap. Written as DNA, the CDR3 is TGTGCCAGCAGACCATCCGGGACAAAGCATCCAGATACGCAGTATTTT. Translating gives CASRPSGTKHPDTQYF.

The table lists this clone with a few counts. CDR3 amino acids: CSVEDRAEGEKLFF. CDR3 DNA sequence: TGCAGCGTTGAAGATAGGGCTGAGGGAGAAAAACTGTTTTTT. The rearrangement links TRBV29-1 to TRBJ1-4; D unresolved. V was shortened by 0 bases and J by 8 bases, with 13 bases between the two germline ends. Germline assignment: CDR1 SQVTM and CDR2 ANQGSEA. There are 14 residues in the CDR3.

V usage is TRBV6-1 and J usage is TRBJ2-5; unclear D gene. From germline, CDR1 is MNHNS and CDR2 SASEGT. Trimming took off 1 base at V and 4 bases at J, with 10 bases between the two ends. CDR3 length equals 14 residues. CDR3 nucleotides: TGTGCCAGCAGTGAAGGGAGTAGACGAGAGACCCAGTACTTC. It specifies CASSEGSRRETQYF.